These T cell receptor beta chains were read from a single sample in a study of T cells in Graves' hyperthyroidism and ophthalmopathy. A single record per CDR3 protein comes from TCRdb applying MiXCR to the multiplex PCR reads. The sample comprises 500,000 to 600,000 distinct CDR3 sequences, around 15% of which are singletons, and around 19% rests with the top ten. Sequenced material: blood. The receptors shown here come from a woman aged 18-29 years with Graves' hyperthyroidism. Each CDR3 is given with its conserved first and last residue. Size tells how often a clone was seen (once, few, many) or the class of an expanded clone, and some rows leave it out.

clone size: many; V gene: TRBV18; J gene: TRBJ2-1; CDR3 protein: CASSHGGLYNEQFF
clone size: NA; V gene: TRBV20-1; J gene: TRBJ2-2; CDR3 protein: CSAPGQGGSTGELFF
clone size: once; V gene: TRBV7-2; J gene: TRBJ1-1; CDR3 protein: CASSLGGAPTEAFF
clone size: few; V gene: TRBV9; J gene: TRBJ2-6; CDR3 protein: CASSKFGTGGSGANVLTF
clone size: NA; V gene: TRBV6-6; J gene: TRBJ1-2; CDR3 protein: CASSYSGGAGYTF
clone size: few; V gene: TRBV11-3; J gene: TRBJ1-6; CDR3 protein: CASSLMLAGNSPLHF
clone size: many; V gene: TRBV5-1; J gene: TRBJ2-7; CDR3 protein: CASSTGGKSYEQYF
clone size: many; V gene: TRBV13; J gene: TRBJ2-1; CDR3 protein: CASSLRDSLSYNEQFF
clone size: NA; V gene: TRBV28; J gene: TRBJ1-6; CDR3 protein: CASSFNLQLGSPLHF
clone size: NA; V gene: TRBV29-1; J gene: TRBJ2-1; CDR3 protein: CSAQGGATGKFF
clone size: few; V gene: TRBV18; J gene: TRBJ1-1; CDR3 protein: CASSPQKQGTEASF
clone size: few; V gene: TRBV25-1; J gene: TRBJ2-1; CDR3 protein: CASSDVFPGQNNEQFF
clone size: few; V gene: TRBV20-1; J gene: TRBJ2-5; CDR3 protein: CSAQWVQETQYF
clone size: few; V gene: TRBV6-2/TRBV6-3; J gene: TRBJ1-4; CDR3 protein: CASSRDSKGEKLFF
clone size: few; V gene: TRBV19; J gene: TRBJ2-1; CDR3 protein: CASTERGPYNEQFF
clone size: many; V gene: TRBV18; J gene: TRBJ2-1; CDR3 protein: CASSPQVREQFF
clone size: few; V gene: TRBV20-1; J gene: TRBJ1-1; CDR3 protein: CRAVLRRNTEAFF
clone size: few; V gene: TRBV7-2; J gene: TRBJ2-1; CDR3 protein: CASSSQGRGVYNEQFF
clone size: few; V gene: TRBV28; J gene: TRBJ1-5; CDR3 protein: CASRTGAGDQPQHF
clone size: NA; V gene: TRBV19; J gene: TRBJ1-1; CDR3 protein: CASSEGETTEAFF
clone size: few; V gene: TRBV9; J gene: TRBJ2-2; CDR3 protein: CASSVRTGTGELFF
clone size: few; V gene: TRBV20-1; J gene: TRBJ2-2; CDR3 protein: CSARGTGDTGELFF
clone size: NA; V gene: TRBV5-1; J gene: TRBJ1-2; CDR3 protein: CASSLYGVAANGYTF
clone size: few; V gene: TRBV20-1; J gene: TRBJ2-2; CDR3 protein: CSAKGPGELFF
clone size: NA; V gene: TRBV27; J gene: TRBJ1-2; CDR3 protein: CASSSGQGIGGYTF
clone size: NA; V gene: TRBV18; J gene: TRBJ1-6; CDR3 protein: CVTREQGVNSPLHF
clone size: NA; V gene: TRBV19; J gene: TRBJ2-7; CDR3 protein: CASSPNLQGNEQYF
clone size: many; V gene: TRBV20-1; J gene: TRBJ2-1; CDR3 protein: CSARDPASYNEQFF
clone size: NA; V gene: TRBV5-1; J gene: TRBJ1-1; CDR3 protein: CASSLPPANTEVFF
clone size: few; V gene: TRBV6-2/TRBV6-3; J gene: TRBJ2-3; CDR3 protein: CASTHWGGRTADTQYF
clone size: few; V gene: TRBV7-3; J gene: TRBJ2-2; CDR3 protein: CASSVGGQTGELFF
clone size: NA; V gene: TRBV5-1; J gene: TRBJ2-7; CDR3 protein: CASSMTGIGSYEQYF
clone size: many; V gene: TRBV4-2; J gene: TRBJ2-7; CDR3 protein: CASSQDLTSGSSYEQYF
clone size: few; V gene: TRBV5-1; J gene: TRBJ2-1; CDR3 protein: CASSLQAGGSYNDQFF
clone size: few; V gene: TRBV7-3; J gene: TRBJ2-7; CDR3 protein: CASSLRPTLGSYEQYF
clone size: many; V gene: TRBV10-3; J gene: TRBJ2-1; CDR3 protein: CATWKGSDEQFF
clone size: NA; V gene: TRBV4-2; J gene: TRBJ2-7; CDR3 protein: CASSQAGDRVTPYEQYF
clone size: NA; V gene: TRBV5-8; J gene: TRBJ2-3; CDR3 protein: CASSLVEGGTDTQYF
clone size: NA; V gene: TRBV6-1; J gene: TRBJ2-1; CDR3 protein: CASSEMRREQFF
clone size: few; V gene: TRBV20-1; J gene: TRBJ1-1; CDR3 protein: CSASWGAKTEAFF
clone size: NA; V gene: TRBV20-1; J gene: TRBJ2-1; CDR3 protein: CSAHMGGGRRGDEQFF
clone size: NA; V gene: TRBV10-3; J gene: TRBJ1-1; CDR3 protein: CAISDNRANTEAFF
clone size: NA; V gene: TRBV3-1; J gene: TRBJ2-1; CDR3 protein: CASSQEGPPNEQFF
clone size: few; V gene: TRBV6-5; J gene: TRBJ1-2; CDR3 protein: CASSYLRGYGYTF
clone size: few; V gene: TRBV3-1; J gene: TRBJ2-7; CDR3 protein: CASSQDQIAGVEQYF
clone size: few; V gene: TRBV7-9; J gene: TRBJ2-7; CDR3 protein: CASSRSGAARDEQYF
clone size: few; V gene: TRBV6-1; J gene: TRBJ2-7; CDR3 protein: CASTKGETYEQYF
clone size: NA; V gene: TRBV2; J gene: TRBJ2-3; CDR3 protein: CASSFGGETDTQYF
clone size: NA; V gene: TRBV7-2; J gene: TRBJ2-1; CDR3 protein: CAGSSVAGNNEQFF
clone size: many; V gene: TRBV13; J gene: TRBJ2-1; CDR3 protein: CASSLVGAGSTDEQFF
clone size: many; V gene: TRBV5-1; J gene: TRBJ1-6; CDR3 protein: CASSLDRDSPLHF
clone size: many; V gene: TRBV10-3; J gene: TRBJ2-2; CDR3 protein: CAISEFQGGTGELFF
clone size: NA; V gene: TRBV6-2/TRBV6-3; J gene: TRBJ1-5; CDR3 protein: CASSYLLGQQPQHF
clone size: few; V gene: TRBV19; J gene: TRBJ1-5; CDR3 protein: CASTTPGRSNQPQHF
clone size: NA; V gene: TRBV5-5; J gene: TRBJ2-2; CDR3 protein: CASSLVLAGSGELFF
clone size: NA; V gene: TRBV6-4; J gene: TRBJ2-2; CDR3 protein: CASSKTGGTGELFF
clone size: many; V gene: TRBV7-8; J gene: TRBJ2-3; CDR3 protein: CASSSRLGWDTQYF
clone size: many; V gene: TRBV27; J gene: TRBJ2-1; CDR3 protein: CASSLSDGEYNEQFF
clone size: few; V gene: TRBV19; J gene: TRBJ2-3; CDR3 protein: CASSSAASGLTDTQYF